These 9 T cell receptor beta chains came from one sample sequenced in a study of shared clonotypes between healthy human individuals. The data were produced by immunoSEQ multiplex PCR, yet TCRdb's version contains in-frame clones alone and is incomplete. The sample consists of about 1 million clones, more than 65% of them appearing once. Material for sequencing was memory CD4+ T cells sorted from blood. Subset meaning: CD45RA-negative fraction. Receptors originate from a man younger than 35 in good health.

The chain couples TRBV15 to TRBJ2-1, with D perhaps TRBD1 or TRBD2 (5 bases each). CDR1 is LNHNV, CDR2 YYDKDF, per germline (reference sequence). The CDR3 consists of 15 residues. V was shortened by 2 bases and J by 9 bases, with 17 bases between the two germline ends. In DNA form, the CDR3 reads TGTGCCACCAGCAGACCGTCTGGACGGGGCGGTGAGCAGTTCTTC. Translating gives CATSRPSGRGGEQFF.

The chain is built from TRBV10-1 and TRBJ2-1; D call uncertain. This CDR3 region has 15 residues. Trimming cost V 4 bases and J 1 base, with 11 bases left between them. The germline V gene has CDR1 WNHNN and CDR2 SYGVQD (reference sequence). The CDR3 protein is CASSAGFRSYNEQFF. The CDR3 DNA is TGCGCCAGCAGTGCGGGTTTTCGGTCCTACAATGAGCAGTTCTTC.

The chain joins TRBV4-1 to TRBJ1-5; 11 bases fit TRBD1. This CDR3 spans 16 amino acids. V lost 3 bases to trimming and J lost 4 bases; unmatched junction nucleotides: 5. The germline gives CDR1 MGHRA, CDR2 YSYEKL. This CDR3 reads CASSQGTGGGNQPQHF. For the CDR3, the DNA is TGCGCCAGCAGCCAGGGGACAGGGGGTGGGAATCAGCCCCAGCATTTT.

This clone was seen only once. The V call is TRBV5-4, the J call TRBJ2-2; 11 bases match TRBD2. This CDR3 has 15 amino acids. From germline, CDR1 is SGHNT and CDR2 YYREEE (reference sequence). V was pared by 2 bases and J by 4 bases, with 1 base of the junction left unmatched. The CDR3 sequence is CASSFSGGVTGELFF. The CDR3 DNA sequence: TGTGCCAGCAGCTTTAGCGGGGGGGTCACCGGGGAGCTGTTTTTT.

There are a few counts of this clone. The rearrangement links TRBV7-6 to TRBJ2-7; unclear D gene. The V gene lost 5 bases and the J gene lost 7 bases, with 12 bases spanning the gap. The CDR3 contains 12 residues. Germline V CDR1 and CDR2: SGHVS, FNYEAQ. CDR3 in DNA: TGTGCCAGCAGCCTCCCCACTGGAGAGCAGTACTTC. This translates into CASSLPTGEQYF.

This chain joins TRBV5-1 and TRBJ1-3; D ambiguous. This CDR3 spans 14 amino acids. Germline values: CDR1 SGHRS, CDR2 YFSETQ. Deletions cut 2 bases from V and 3 bases from J, with 9 bases between. The CDR3 DNA sequence: TGCGCCAGCAGCTTAGTGGGTTTTGGAAACACCATATATTTT. Protein sequence: CASSLVGFGNTIYF.

This sequence joins TRBV4-1 and TRBJ1-4; no definite D call. Germline CDR1 and CDR2: MGHRA and YSYEKL. V was pared by 0 bases and J by 5 bases, with 13 bases between. The CDR3 has 16 residues. CDR3 loop: CASSQDGIGGNEKLFF. CDR3 coding DNA: TGCGCCAGCAGCCAAGATGGAATAGGTGGGAATGAAAAACTGTTTTTT.

The J gene is TRBJ2-7, the V gene TRBV11-2; 7 nucleotides line up with TRBD1. The junction had 7 bases not matched to a gene; V was cut back by 5 bases and J by 3 bases. Germline V gene sequence: CDR1 SGHAT, CDR2 FQNNGV. The CDR3 totals 14 residues. The CDR3 is CASSPLGQIYEQYF. DNA of the CDR3: TGTGCCAGCAGCCCATTGGGACAGATCTACGAGCAGTACTTC.

This clone was recorded at least ten times. Other DNA sequences in this specimen translate into the identical CDR3. This chain uses TRBV5-1 with TRBJ2-7; tentative D call: TRBD1 (6 bases). This CDR3 is 13 amino acids long. Trimming removed 0 bases from V and 2 bases from J, with 6 bases in between. Germline-derived CDR1 and CDR2 are SGHRS and YFSETQ. The CDR3 here is CASSLDRAYEQYF. The DNA for the CDR3 is TGCGCCAGCAGCTTGGACAGGGCCTACGAGCAGTACTTC.